This TCR beta chain comes out of a study of cytomegalovirus exposure and HLA in healthy donors (TCRdb year 2017). Describing the broader study: In an earlier analysis of 587 of the donors, approximately 260 Gb of sequence data and approximately 120 million unique TCR beta sequences from approximately 180 million T cells were reported. A later analysis re-examined previously published TCR beta repertoires from more than 600 donors and added high-resolution HLA genotyping to investigate patterns of TCR occurrence. A handful of DR-DQ haplotypes were handled as single units for association and clustering because linkage in the cohort was strong. Across roughly 420 genotyped donors of the cohort, an average of approximately 240,000 unique TCR beta nucleotide sequences per donor were sequenced, and about a sixth of those sequences were non-productive. The number of typed donors differed by locus: 629-630 for A, B, C, DRB1 and DQB1; 522 for DQA1; about 600 for DPA1; and approximately 450 for DPB1. Both class I and class II loci were covered by HLA typing, at four-digit resolution. The study was designed to test whether signatures of past pathogen exposure could be identified by cataloging public T cell receptors. Besides the first cohort of around 670 subjects, a separate validation cohort made up of roughly 130 different subjects was used. In a later genetic analysis, genome-wide SNP genotypes for about 60% of the 666 donors were used, and that subset was treated as a discovery cohort. In the later analysis, no new phenotypic data were used to find candidate immune exposures; instead, reliance was placed on TCR beta sequences and their occurrence across donors. Alongside the repertoire data, information on donor age, sex, ethnicity and CMV serostatus was compiled. Of the roughly 410 genotyped donors, less than 85% were placed in the genetic ancestry cluster associated with self-reported Caucasian donors. The T cell repertoires of 700 or so subjects were profiled by immunosequencing and related to cytomegalovirus serostatus. Every discovery cohort repertoire had been produced on one sequencing platform. To predict cytomegalovirus infection status, the study brought together high-throughput TCR immunosequencing, statistical association of individual TCRs with disease status, and machine learning. Approximately 330 gigabases of sequencing data and around 88 million unique TCR sequences made up an early release that covered around 640 HLA-typed donors. To decide whether each TCR beta V gene segment behaved as functional or pseudogenic, an earlier analysis of approximately 600 of the donors relied on high-throughput TCR beta sequencing.

CDR1 and CDR2 are read off the germline V gene as SGHRS and YFSETQ. V and J are trimmed by 7 bases and 1 base, and the gene matches miss 7 bases of the junction. The CDR3 sequence holds 14 residues, the cysteine and phenylalanine included. Just the 42-base CDR3 DNA is kept, in frame starting at base 1. Library preparation employed the immunoSEQ multiplex PCR assay. The multiplex PCR relied on a mix of 60 forward primers for TCR Vbeta segments and 13 reverse primers for TCR Jbeta segments. A multiplex PCR assay on genomic DNA amplified the CDR3 region of rearranged TCR beta genes. On the Illumina HiSeq System, the amplified TCR beta libraries were sequenced as 87-base-pair reads. The paper's processing steps were these. A later analysis counted about 76 million unique TCR beta chains across the 550 to 750 repertoires, and 9 million to 14 million of these chains were shared by at least two donors. Raw reads were error-corrected and collapsed into unique sequences with a nearest-neighbor algorithm that merged closely related sequences to remove PCR and sequencing errors. Alignment of CDR3 sequences to IMGT reference sequences was used to assign V, D and J gene segments. For a sequence to be retained, a match of at least six nucleotides to both a V gene segment and a J gene segment was required. A rearrangement counted as productive if the CDR3 had no stop codons and remained in frame with V and J, and every other rearrangement counted as non-productive. Following IMGT convention, CDR3 was defined as the stretch from the second conserved V-encoded cysteine up to the conserved J-encoded phenylalanine. In an earlier analysis of 550 to 650 of the donors, sequences lacking an unambiguous match to a single V gene segment were excluded. An earlier analysis of over 450 of the donors classified V segments as functional when productive rearrangements were above 56.7% and as segregating when the standard deviation between donors was above 5%. A statistical classification framework was built to diagnose cytomegalovirus status from the catalog of TCR beta chain sequences. In a later analysis, V and J genes were assigned by comparing TCR nucleotide sequences against IMGT/GENE-DB human TR gene sequences. The TCRdist pipeline was used in a later analysis to assign CDR3 sequences and most-parsimonious VDJ recombination scenarios. In a later analysis, each TCR beta chain was defined by its CDR3 amino acid sequence together with its V-gene family, and reads without a unique V-gene family were excluded. A later analysis removed roughly 590 highly shared, low-generation-probability nucleotide sequences to deal with suspected cross-contamination and a sequencing artifact. In a later analysis, a clonal expansion index for each public chain was calculated from normalized within-repertoire ranks of inferred template counts. In a later analysis, generation probabilities were computed with a VDJ recombination model fitted to out-of-frame rearrangements, and the resulting probabilities were checked against IGoR. Hypergeometric tests were used in a later analysis to score TCR-TCR, TCR-HLA and TCR-CMV co-occurrence, with a repertoire-size bias correction applied to the TCR pairs. A later analysis estimated false discovery rates by permuting HLA or CMV assignments 20 times. In a later analysis, co-occurring TCRs were grouped using DBSCAN, with TCRdist sequence similarity added in when clustering inside HLA-allele-positive subsets. Repertoires with fewer than 30,000 or more than 120,000 public chains were left out of co-occurrence clustering, as were about 5 repertoires with anomalous nucleotide sharing. TCRdb holds this immuneACCESS table with in-frame rearrangements only. Some clones are missing; in checked studies, unresolved V genes explain under half, and the rest has no known cause. That table gives V, J and clone size, and the DNA gave D and trimming. For this sample the table gives 160,000 or so clones, of which roughly 79% were detected only once. The ten largest account for 1.3% of the sample.

Overall study outcomes, separate from this receptor: In a later analysis, TCR association rates were found to vary across HLA loci, with the most associated TCRs seen for DRB1 alleles and the fewest for HLA-C alleles. In vitro tests confirmed that a few of the cytomegalovirus-associated TCR beta chains recognize cytomegalovirus antigens. Most CMV-associated TCR beta chains appeared to be HLA-restricted in a later analysis, and the HLA associations seemed to be driven largely by CMV exposure. In a later genetic analysis, fewer N-insertions in productive TCRs were reported among donors in an Asian-associated ancestry cluster than the roughly 710-donor mean. While some public TCRs were present in many individuals, most TCR sequences turned up only very rarely across donors. A later analysis associated 15,000 to 20,000 TCR beta sequences with specific HLA alleles at a false discovery rate of 0.05. In this cohort, only TCR beta chains were sequenced, and detectable features were limited by the absence of alpha or paired-chain data. The classifier was reported to diagnose cytomegalovirus status with high specificity and sensitivity in both the original and validation cohorts. In an earlier analysis of some 540 of the donors, most TCR beta V segments appeared in productive rearrangements about 90% or about 30% of the time, broadly matching IMGT annotations. A cluster of highly shared sequence variants was judged likely to represent a technical artifact of the sequencing pipeline. V-gene and J-gene trimming of TCR beta chains was associated with a missense DCLRE1C variant in a later genetic analysis, and the association was replicated in an independent cohort. Linkage disequilibrium might explain the correlated functional status among segregating V segments, but an unknown experimental factor could not be ruled out. HLA typing was unavailable for some donors at each locus, so association tests used only the typed subset. The presence/absence analyses assumed that sequencing depth was roughly uniform across donors, and that assumption may not be true. The authors suggested that the approach could potentially be extended to other disease states and immunological phenotypes. Some IMGT-functional V segments, including TRBV6-2 and TRBV6-3, could not be distinguished by the 87-base-pair reads and were therefore excluded. The study listed 150 to 200 TCR beta chains as associated with cytomegalovirus. Assigning TCR associations to individual alleles was difficult when HLA alleles, especially DR and DQ, strongly co-occurred. Several of the top co-occurrence clusters appeared to be linked to parvovirus B19, influenza, CMV and Epstein-Barr virus, according to a later analysis. A further reported finding was that TCR beta sequences accurately predicted the HLA-A and HLA-B alleles for most subjects in the first cohort. Compared with equally common non-associated chains, HLA-associated TCR beta chains in a later analysis were more clonally expanded and had lower generation probabilities. CMV serostatus was the only immune exposure information available for the cohort. The earlier analysis of about 600 of the donors excluded over 15 rarely observed V segments, including chromosome 9 orphons, because counts were too low.

In total, over 600 healthy bone marrow donors made up the cohort. Cohort members were all nominally healthy when sampled, although unrecorded immune exposures were likely present. The donor tested CMV seronegative and was one of the 352 seronegative cohort members. A peripheral blood sample was collected from each donor, and TCR beta sequencing was performed on peripheral blood mononuclear cells. Genomic DNA extraction from the blood cell samples was performed with the Qiagen DNeasy Blood Extraction Kit. For this clone: Its cognate antigen has yet to be identified. No much larger clone exists at a distance of one base, and base qualities are not known.

This receptor was taken from a woman between 50 and 59 years old in good health and CMV-seronegative. The sequence is built from TRBV5-1 and TRBJ1-1, and 7 junction bases match TRBD1. Sequences were obtained from PBMCs. The sequenced DNA: TGCGCCAGCGGCCACCAGGGGGGGAACACTGAAGCTTTCTTT. The resulting protein is CASGHQGGNTEAFF.